This section outlines one T cell receptor (beta chain) sequence together with its context. It was with 60 Vbeta and 13 Jbeta primers that the PCR ran. Only in-frame clones appear in the TCRdb table, and some are missing; sequencing was by immunoSEQ multiplex PCR. The sample lists about 56,000 clones; about four fifths were seen once. The data stem from a study of cytomegalovirus exposure and HLA in healthy donors. The germline CDR1 and CDR2 sequences are ENHRY and SYGVKD. V lost 10 bases to trimming and J lost 3 bases, with 13 bases between them. This CDR3 is built from 12 residues. This sequence joins TRBV10-3 and TRBJ2-7; perhaps TRBD1 as D (6 bases). Sequencing was carried out using PBMCs. This receptor was obtained from a man between 35 and 55 years old in good health and CMV-seronegative. The CDR3 sequence: CATSPTGYEQYV. The CDR3 DNA sequence: TGTGCCACCTCTCCGACAGGCTACGAGCAGTACGTC.